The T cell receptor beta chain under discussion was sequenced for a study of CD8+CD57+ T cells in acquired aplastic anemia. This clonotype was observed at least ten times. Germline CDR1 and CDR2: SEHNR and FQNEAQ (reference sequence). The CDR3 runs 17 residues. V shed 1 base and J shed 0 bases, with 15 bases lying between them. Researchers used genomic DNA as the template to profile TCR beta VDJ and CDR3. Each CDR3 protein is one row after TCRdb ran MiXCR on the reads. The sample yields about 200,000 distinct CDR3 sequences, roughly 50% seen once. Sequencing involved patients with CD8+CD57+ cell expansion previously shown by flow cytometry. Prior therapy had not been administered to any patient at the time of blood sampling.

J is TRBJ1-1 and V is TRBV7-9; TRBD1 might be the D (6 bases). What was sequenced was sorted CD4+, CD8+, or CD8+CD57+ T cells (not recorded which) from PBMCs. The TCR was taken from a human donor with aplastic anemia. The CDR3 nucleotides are TGTGCCAGCAGCTTAGTTATATTACAGGGCCTGAACACTGAAGCTTTCTTT. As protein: CASSLVILQGLNTEAFF.